This TCR beta chain was sequenced during a study of immunodeficiency (dated by TCRdb to the late 2010s). Concerning the study at large: The repertoires were analyzed to search for VDJ recombination defects and oligoclonality. General conclusions and limits of the study: Between patients and controls, productive entropy and V-J pairing of CD4+ T cells looked similar. Entropy comparisons showed n=3 (open circles) for patients versus healthy controls; a thymic development effect was only suggested as possible. Severe oligoclonality, as judged by top-100 and total clonotype frequencies, was observed in patient CD8+ T cells but not in patient CD4+ T cells.

Before TCR sequencing, CD3+CD4+ T cells were sorted out of fresh PBMCs. Genomic DNA was extracted with the QIAamp DNA Blood Mini Kit and sent for immunoSEQ repertoire analysis. A standard quantity of genomic DNA template was used for amplification of CDR3 regions by multiplex PCR. PCR products were sequenced on an Illumina platform. The authors processed their data as follows. Sequences were aligned to a reference, with V, D and J gene definitions taken from IMGT. A nearest-neighbor clustering algorithm merged closely related sequences to remove PCR and sequencing errors. V, D and J usage was analyzed in productive unique and total sequences using ImmunoSEQ Analyzer tools and R version 3.6.1. TCRdb re-hosts the immuneACCESS table, in-frame sequences only. Its copies lack some clones; in the studies checked, an unresolved V gene accounts for under half of them, and the cause for the rest is not known. V and J calls and clone size are given by that table; D and trimming were obtained from the DNA. The sample table holds about 3,600 clones, of which under 95% were seen once. The ten largest clones capture approximately 4.7% of the sample.

V was cut back by 4 bases and J by 5 bases, leaving a gap of 7 bases between them. The CDR3 measures 12 amino acids from cysteine to phenylalanine. The CDR3 DNA has 36 bases and is translated from base 1. The germline V gene encodes CDR1 LGHDT and CDR2 YNNKEL (reference sequence). Of note for this clone: Its antigen is still unknown. No much larger clone exists at a distance of one base, and base qualities are not known.

This clonotype originated in a human donor in good health. The chain employs TRBV3-1 (or the pseudogene TRBV3-2) and TRBJ2-3, and perhaps TRBD1 as D gene, on 5 matching bases. The sample was CD4+ T cells from blood. The DNA sequence is given as TGTGCCAGCAGCCCCCAGGGAGATACGCAGTATTTT. Protein translation: CASSPQGDTQYF.